These 27 T cell receptor beta chains originate from one sample sequenced in a study of blood T cell repertoires in COVID-19. Profiled with immunoSEQ multiplex PCR; TCRdb holds only in-frame clones, not every one. The sample includes roughly 46,000 clones, less than 85% seen only once; the top ten take about 10%. Input material: peripheral blood. All receptors derive from a man in his fifties or sixties with acute or convalescent COVID-19.

The rearrangement links TRBV6-2 or TRBV6-3 to TRBJ1-2, with D possibly matching TRBD1 (6 bases). There are 14 residues in the CDR3. V lost 2 bases and J 5 bases, leaving 12 bases between the germline ends. The germline V gene encodes CDR1 MNHEY and CDR2 SVGEGT. CDR3 amino acids: CASSYVQGLYGYTF. The CDR3 region has the DNA TGTGCCAGCAGTTACGTCCAGGGGCTATATGGCTACACCTTC.

The V gene is TRBV19, the J gene TRBJ2-6; possibly TRBD2 for D (6 bases). V was pared by 3 bases and J by 4 bases, with 10 bases between. The CDR3 is 15 amino acids. CDR1 and CDR2 (germline): LNHDA, SQIVND (reference sequence). CDR3 sequence reads: CASSMTAGGANVLTF. The CDR3 nucleotides read TGTGCCAGTAGTATGACTGCGGGGGGGGCCAACGTCCTGACTTTC. The variable domain in full, with the rest retrieved from reference TRBV19 and TRBJ2-6, is DGGITQSPKYLFRKEGQNVTLSCEQNLNHDAMYWYRQDPGQGLRLIYYSQIVNDFQKGDIAEGYSVSREKKESFPLTVTSAQKNPTAFYLCASSMTAGGANVLTFGAGSRLTVL.

The chain joins TRBV4-1 to TRBJ2-1; 8 positions agree with TRBD2. This CDR3 is 17 amino acids long. Germline trimming cut 1 base from V and 5 bases from J; bases unmatched to any gene: 10. The germline CDR1 and CDR2 sequences are MGHRA and YSYEKL. The CDR3 bases are TGCGCCAGCAGCCAAGGTCCGGGGGGGACGAATAACAATGAGCAGTTCTTC. Translating gives CASSQGPGGTNNNEQFF.

The J gene is TRBJ1-2, the V gene TRBV11-2; TRBD1 matches 9 bases. The CDR3 is 15 amino acids. V shed 0 bases and J 5 bases; nucleotides not matched to a gene: 4. Germline-derived CDR1 and CDR2 are SGHAT and FQNNGV. The DNA of the CDR3 is TGTGCCAGCAGCTTAGATTTCGGACAGGGGTATGGCTACACCTTC. Translating it yields CASSLDFGQGYGYTF.

The chain uses TRBV13 and TRBJ1-1; D is undetermined. The CDR3 loop spans 12 amino acids. V lost 7 bases and J lost 8, with 14 bases in between. CDR1 PRHDT and CDR2 FYEKMQ come from the germline V gene (reference sequence). The CDR3 DNA reads as TGTGCCAGCAAAGTCGGTCCAAAAGAAGCTTTCTTT. Amino acids: CASKVGPKEAFF.

V usage is TRBV7-3 and J usage is TRBJ2-3, with a tentative D call TRBD1 (5 bases). V was trimmed by 3 bases and J by 5 bases, leaving 15 bases between them. Germline V lookup: CDR1 SGHTA, CDR2 FQGTGA. CDR3 length equals 15 residues. In DNA form, the CDR3 reads TGTGCCAGCAGCTTTCAGATCGCAGGGAAAGATACGCAGTATTTT. It codes for CASSFQIAGKDTQYF. Supplemented by reference TRBV7-3 and TRBJ2-3, the full variable domain reads GAGVSQTPSNKVTEKGKYVELRCDPISGHTALYWYRQSLGQGPEFLIYFQGTGAADDSGLPNDRFFAVRPEGSVSTLKIQRTERGDSAVYLCASSFQIAGKDTQYFGPGTRLTVL.

With respect to this clone: This specimen includes other DNA sequences encoding the same CDR3. The chain has TRBV5-4 and TRBJ1-1; 7 nucleotides align to TRBD1. The CDR3 has 14 amino acids. V gave up 0 bases and J gave up 5 bases; unmatched junction bases: 4. Germline V CDR1 and CDR2: SGHNT, YYREEE (reference sequence). CDR3 amino acids: CASSLEGAGTEAFF. The CDR3 DNA sequence: TGTGCCAGCAGCTTGGAGGGGGCGGGAACTGAAGCTTTCTTT.

The chain employs TRBV15 and TRBJ1-2; no reliable D call. Germline V gene lookup returns CDR1 LNHNV and CDR2 YYDKDF (reference sequence). The CDR3 spans 15 residues. V was pared by 0 bases and J by 2 bases, with 10 bases between. CDR3 nucleotide sequence: TGTGCCACCAGCAGAGATTCGGCGGAAAACTATGGCTACACCTTC. Translation: CATSRDSAENYGYTF.

This chain links TRBV3-1 (or the pseudogene TRBV3-2) with TRBJ1-6; weak D call: TRBD1 (5 bases). V dropped 3 bases and J dropped 13 bases, with 10 bases sitting between them. CDR3 length: 12 residues. Germline loops: CDR1 LGHDT, CDR2 YNNKEL (reference sequence). CDR3 loop: CASSHREPPLHF. The CDR3 DNA is TGTGCCAGCAGCCACAGGGAACCCCCCCTCCACTTT.

V usage is TRBV10-3 and J usage is TRBJ1-2; TRBD1 is a possible D gene (6 bases). Per germline, CDR1 ENHRY and CDR2 SYGVKD. V shed 8 bases and J shed 8 bases, with 18 bases lying between them. The CDR3 is 13 amino acids. CDR3 sequence (DNA): TGTGCCATCTCCGATAGGGGGGGGTTAGGCTACACCTTC. It encodes CAISDRGGLGYTF.

The genes are TRBV5-4 and TRBJ1-2, with D possibly matching TRBD1 (6 bases). The CDR3 consists of 13 residues. With 0 bases removed from V and 3 bases from J, the gap between germline ends came to 6 bases. Germline values: CDR1 SGHNT, CDR2 YYREEE (reference sequence). The CDR3 DNA follows: TGTGCCAGCAGCTTGGACAGGGACTATGGCTACACCTTC. As protein: CASSLDRDYGYTF.

About this clone: At one end the junction does not follow the germline gene, possibly because of a read error. The rearrangement uses TRBV6-1 and TRBJ1-6; D perhaps matches TRBD1 (6 bases). The CDR3 is made up of 12 amino acids. The germline V gene encodes CDR1 MNHNS and CDR2 SASEGT. CDR3 residues: CASSENGTPLHF. The DNA of the CDR3 is TGTGCCAGCAGTGAAAATGGGACACCTCTCCACTTT.

The rearrangement joins TRBV27 to TRBJ2-1; 16 nucleotides match TRBD2. Losses at the gene ends were 3 bases for V and 7 bases for J; bases not matched to a gene: 3. This CDR3 is built from 16 residues. In germline, CDR1 is MNHEY, CDR2 SMNVEV (reference sequence). CDR3: CASSLGLAGGRNEQFF. CDR3 nucleotide sequence: TGTGCCAGCAGTTTGGGACTAGCGGGGGGGAGGAATGAGCAGTTCTTC.

V and J are TRBV10-2 and TRBJ1-1; 8 positions agree with TRBD1. From germline, CDR1 is WSHSY and CDR2 SAAADI. CDR3 length: 12 amino acids. V trimming: 6 bases; J trimming: 12 bases; junction bases outside the gene matches: 9. The CDR3: CASRVTGGFSFF. CDR3 DNA: TGCGCCAGCAGAGTAACAGGGGGTTTCTCTTTCTTT.

V usage is TRBV28 and J usage is TRBJ1-5; unclear D gene. Trimming took off 6 bases at V and 2 bases at J, with 11 bases between the two ends. The length of the CDR3 is 14 residues. Germline assignment: CDR1 MDHEN and CDR2 SYDVKM. The CDR3 here is CASSERMGNQPQHF. CDR3 DNA sequence: TGTGCCAGCAGCGAGAGGATGGGCAATCAGCCCCAGCATTTT. The full variable domain, completed using reference TRBV28 and TRBJ1-5, is DVKVTQSSRYLVKRTGEKVFLECVQDMDHENMFWYRQDPGLGLRLIYFSYDVKMKEKGDIPEGYSVSREKKERFSLILESASTNQTSMYLCASSERMGNQPQHFGDGTRLSIL.

The chain recombines TRBV19 with TRBJ2-1; D ambiguous. Germline-derived CDR1 and CDR2 are LNHDA and SQIVND (reference sequence). There are 13 residues in the CDR3. V gave up 2 bases and J gave up 9 bases, with 11 bases separating them. CDR3 region: CASSINSAGEQFF. The CDR3 region has the DNA TGTGCCAGTAGTATAAACTCTGCTGGTGAGCAGTTCTTC.

The chain links TRBV7-8 to TRBJ1-2; TRBD1 agrees at 10 bases. The junction had 7 bases not matched to a gene; V was cut back by 5 bases and J by 4 bases. Germline CDR1 reads SGHVS; CDR2 reads FQNEAQ. CDR3 length: 15 amino acids. The CDR3 region is CASSPGTGAFYGYTF. CDR3 in DNA: TGTGCCAGCAGCCCCGGGACAGGGGCCTTCTATGGCTACACCTTC.

This chain links TRBV12-3 or TRBV12-4 with TRBJ2-5, with 7 bases that match TRBD1. V lost 6 bases to trimming and J lost 3 bases; unmatched junction nucleotides: 4. The CDR3 covers 13 residues. The CDR3 DNA reads TGTGCCAGCAGACCCGGGACAGAAGAGACCCAGTACTTC. Amino acid sequence: CASRPGTEETQYF.

This clone was seen just once. The V gene is TRBV27, the J gene TRBJ2-4, with 8 bases that match TRBD1. Germline V gene data show CDR1 as MNHEY and CDR2 as SMNVEV (reference sequence). There are 19 residues in the CDR3. Losses at the gene ends were 2 bases for V and 0 bases for J; bases not matched to a gene: 12. The CDR3 loop reads CASSLRQPGQVLAKNIQYF. DNA of the CDR3: TGTGCCAGCAGTTTAAGACAGCCGGGACAGGTTTTAGCCAAAAACATTCAGTACTTC.

The V and J genes are TRBV29-1 and TRBJ1-3; D is possibly TRBD1 (5 bases). Between the trimmed V and J ends, which lost 0 bases and 0 bases, there was a span of 12 bases. The germline V gene has CDR1 SQVTM and CDR2 ANQGSEA. The CDR3 is made up of 16 amino acids. CDR3 amino acids: CSVEDGAGYSGNTIYF. Here the CDR3 DNA reads TGCAGCGTTGAAGATGGGGCAGGCTACTCTGGAAACACCATATATTTT. The full variable domain, with the rest looked up from reference TRBV29-1 and TRBJ1-3, is SAVISQKPSRDICQRGTSLTIQCQVDSQVTMMFWYRQQPGQSLTLIATANQGSEATYESGFVIDKFPISRPNLTFSTLTVSNMSPEDSSIYLCSVEDGAGYSGNTIYFGEGSWLTVV.

The chain joins TRBV9 to TRBJ2-1; a weak D match, TRBD1 (6 bases). The CDR3 loop spans 14 amino acids. CDR1 is SGDLS, CDR2 YYNGEE, per germline. Deletions cut 4 bases from V and 4 bases from J, with 12 bases between. In DNA form, the CDR3 reads TGTGCCAGCAGCACCAGGACAGATTACAATGAGCAGTTCTTC. This gives the protein CASSTRTDYNEQFF.

The chain combines TRBV6-5 with TRBJ2-3; 8 bases line up with TRBD1. CDR1 is MNHEY and CDR2 is SVGAGI in the germline V gene. CDR3 length: 12 residues. V shed 7 bases, J shed 9 bases, and the junction held 6 bases outside the gene matches. CDR3 sequence: CASNPGGGTQYF. Here the CDR3 DNA reads TGTGCCAGCAATCCAGGGGGCGGGACGCAGTATTTT.

The chain recombines TRBV5-8 with TRBJ2-2; unclear D gene. CDR3 size: 14 residues. The V gene lost 0 bases and the J gene lost 3 bases, with 6 bases spanning the gap. In germline, CDR1 is SGHTS, CDR2 YDEGEE. In DNA, the CDR3 is TGTGCCAGCAGCTTGGGGTTAGACACCGGGGAGCTGTTTTTT. This codes for CASSLGLDTGELFF.

V and J are TRBV3-1 (or the pseudogene TRBV3-2) and TRBJ1-1; D remains ambiguous. The CDR3 length is 14 residues. V was cut by 1 base and J by 1 base, with 7 bases left in between. The germline V gene encodes CDR1 LGHDT and CDR2 YNNKEL (reference sequence). CDR3 nucleotides: TGTGCCAGCAGCCAAGTGTTCGGGAACACTGAAGCTTTCTTT. Protein product: CASSQVFGNTEAFF.

The chain links TRBV5-1 to TRBJ1-2; D is unresolved. V was cut by 2 bases and J by 7 bases, with 18 bases left in between. Germline loops: CDR1 SGHRS, CDR2 YFSETQ. CDR3 length: 15 amino acids. The CDR3 coding sequence is TGCGCCAGCAGCTTATGGTCGAGGGCGGAGAGTGGCTACACCTTC. Its translation: CASSLWSRAESGYTF.

The chain's CDR3 is CASSYTGGDNYGYTF. CDR3 in DNA: TGTGCCAGCAGCTATACAGGGGGTGATAACTATGGCTACACCTTC. The gene calls are TRBV7-3 and TRBJ1-2; 8 nucleotides agree with TRBD1. The CDR3 has 15 residues. The J segment lost 1 base and the V segment lost 4 bases, leaving 5 bases of the junction unmatched. Looked up from germline, CDR1 is SGHTA and CDR2 is FQGTGA.

This chain joins TRBV9 and TRBJ1-2, with D possibly being TRBD1 (5 bases). The CDR3 spans 15 residues. The V gene lost 6 bases and the J gene lost 5 bases, with 20 bases spanning the gap. Germline V gives CDR1 SGDLS, CDR2 YYNGEE. In nucleotides, the CDR3 is TGTGCCAGCACCCGGGGCGGGGAGGGTGGATATGGCTACACCTTC. This gives the protein CASTRGGEGGYGYTF.